These T cell receptor beta chains were read from a single sample in a study of OX40 agonist ivuxolimab in advanced cancers. Measured with immunoSEQ multiplex PCR; TCRdb has only the in-frame clones, and not every one. The table shows around 58,000 clones, with 70% to 90% occurring only once. The material sequenced was CD4+ or CD8+ T cells sorted from blood, taken in a trial of the OX40 agonist ivuxolimab. The receptors were gathered from an adult with an advanced solid tumor such as melanoma, head and neck, liver or kidney cancer. The CDR3 runs from the conserved cysteine through the conserved F or W. The order of the fields is V gene, J gene, CDR3 protein.

TRBV29-1,TRBJ2-1,CSVSSGFYNEQFF
TRBV9,TRBJ2-7,CASSGGEGTGSYEQYF
TRBV9,TRBJ2-3,CASSVEGTDTQYF
TRBV4-2,TRBJ1-2,CASSLLAALGNGYTF
TRBV10-2,TRBJ2-5,CASSAREGRSPQYF
TRBV5-8,TRBJ2-1,CASNLGQRGSHNEQFF
TRBV7-6,TRBJ2-3,CASSLIPSTDTQYF
TRBV6-5,TRBJ2-7,CASSDWDRGNYEQYF
TRBV4-1,TRBJ1-1,CASSLDRANEAFF
TRBV9,TRBJ2-7,CASSVDGSSYEQYF
TRBV27,TRBJ2-2,CASSSFATNTGELFF
TRBV2,TRBJ2-5,CASIGTSGGGDRETQYF
TRBV7-2,TRBJ2-1,CASSSLTGPLGSSEQFF
TRBV6-1,TRBJ2-1,CASSEHSRSSYNEQFF
TRBV29-1,TRBJ2-5,CSVEDRLYLPTAGYGRETQYF
TRBV29-1,TRBJ1-2,CSVEDFVGFGYGYTF
TRBV15,TRBJ2-2,CATSLINGANTGELFF
TRBV6-1,TRBJ1-1,CASSVAASLNTEAFF
TRBV11-2,TRBJ1-5,CASSLEGGPNQPQHF
TRBV7-9,TRBJ2-1,CASSTDRGSEQFF
TRBV27,TRBJ1-2,CASSLLLPGQGSYGYTF
TRBV11-1,TRBJ2-2,CASSLWDITNTGELFF
TRBV19,TRBJ1-1,CASLPRATDTEAFF
TRBV7-3,TRBJ2-7,CASSQEGGSPYEQYF
TRBV27,TRBJ2-7,CASSPDRGYLYEQYF
TRBV7-9,TRBJ2-5,CASSFPLAGEETQYF
TRBV4-3,TRBJ1-1,CASSQVGRGYTEAFF
TRBV5-8,TRBJ2-1,CASSFYFMGGYEQFF
TRBV15,TRBJ1-5,CATSRDLGTLRPQHF
TRBV4-3,TRBJ2-1,CASSQDRSSYNEQFF
TRBV13,TRBJ1-5,CASSLSSGTGNQPQHF
TRBV7-3,TRBJ2-3,CASSNTGGGWTDTQYF
TRBV10-3,TRBJ2-7,CAITELNGTSYEQYF